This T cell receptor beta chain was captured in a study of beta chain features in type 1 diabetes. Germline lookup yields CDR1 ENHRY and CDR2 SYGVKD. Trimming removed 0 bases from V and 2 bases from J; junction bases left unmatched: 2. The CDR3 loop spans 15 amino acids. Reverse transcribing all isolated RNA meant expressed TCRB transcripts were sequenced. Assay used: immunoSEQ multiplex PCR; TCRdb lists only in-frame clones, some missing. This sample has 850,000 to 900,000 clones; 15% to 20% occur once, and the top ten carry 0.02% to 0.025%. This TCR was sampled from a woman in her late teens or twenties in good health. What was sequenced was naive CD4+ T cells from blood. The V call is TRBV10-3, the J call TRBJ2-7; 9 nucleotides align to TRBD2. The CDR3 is CAISESAGGPYEQYF. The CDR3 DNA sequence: TGTGCCATCAGTGAGTCGGCGGGAGGGCCCTACGAGCAGTACTTC.